Presented here are 7 T cell receptor beta chains from one specimen sequenced in a study of cytomegalovirus exposure and HLA in healthy donors. With 60 Vbeta and 13 Jbeta primers, the PCR was carried out. Some clones are missing from TCRdb's copy, which holds only in-frame ones; the method was immunoSEQ multiplex PCR. This table holds more than 150,000 clones, 84% found once. Sequenced sample: PBMCs. These receptors were taken from a girl aged 2-10 years in good health and CMV-seropositive.

The rearrangement uses TRBV13 and TRBJ2-1, with TRBD1 matching over 7 bases. CDR1 is PRHDT, CDR2 FYEKMQ, per germline (reference sequence). The junction had 12 bases not matched to a gene; V was cut back by 4 bases and J by 6 bases. This CDR3 has 16 residues. DNA for the CDR3: TGTGCCAGCAGCTCCAAACAGGGGTATATAGTCAATGAGCAGTTCTTC. It codes for CASSSKQGYIVNEQFF.

The V and J genes are TRBV5-1 and TRBJ2-5, with D maybe TRBD1 (6 bases). Gene TRBJ2-7 matches the end of the DNA better, so the J call may be wrong. Germline values: CDR1 SGHRS, CDR2 YFSETQ. The CDR3 consists of 13 residues. The CDR3 here is CASSLEAGVEQYF. DNA of the CDR3: TGCGCCAGCAGCTTGGAGGCAGGGGTCGAGCAGTACTTC.

The CDR3 sequence: CASSHGQGDYEQYF. The CDR3 bases are TGTGCCAGCAGCCATGGACAGGGGGACTACGAGCAGTACTTC. The chain combines TRBV14 with TRBJ2-7, with 10 bases matching TRBD1. The CDR3 extends over 14 amino acids. V dropped 3 bases and J dropped 3; count of bases not matched to a gene: 2. Germline assignment: CDR1 SGHDN and CDR2 FVKESK.

This clone was seen only once. The rearrangement uses TRBV27 and TRBJ2-1; 7 nucleotides line up with TRBD1. Germline V gives CDR1 MNHEY, CDR2 SMNVEV (reference sequence). The CDR3 is 14 amino acids. The V gene end was trimmed by 7 bases and the J gene end by 3 bases; junction bases not matched to a gene: 6. The CDR3 loop is CASNTGTDYNEQFF. CDR3 coding DNA: TGTGCCAGCAATACCGGGACAGACTACAATGAGCAGTTCTTC.

This clone was observed a few times. The chain has TRBV18 and TRBJ1-2, with D maybe TRBD1 (6 bases). Trimming pared 1 base from V and 6 bases from J, leaving 12 bases between. Germline V gene lookup returns CDR1 KGHSH and CDR2 LQKENI. The CDR3 runs 14 residues. CDR3 nucleotide sequence: TGTGCCAGCTCACCACGCGGGGGCCTGGATGGCTACACCTTC. As protein: CASSPRGGLDGYTF.

CDR3 protein: CAIGDRGRDLQYF. CDR3 in DNA: TGTGCCATCGGGGACAGGGGGAGGGACTTGCAGTACTTC. This rearrangement joins TRBV28 to TRBJ2-7; 11 bases fit TRBD1. J lost 9 bases, V lost 10 bases, and 11 bases had no gene match. From germline, CDR1 is MDHEN and CDR2 SYDVKM. The CDR3 spans 13 residues.

This clone has a single count. This chain connects TRBV30 to TRBJ1-6; no reliable D call. The germline V gene encodes CDR1 GTSNPN and CDR2 SVGIG (reference sequence). V shed 1 base and J shed 4 bases, with 20 bases lying between them. The CDR3 spans 18 residues. CDR3 region: CAWSAPPSTEGYNSPLHF. The CDR3 DNA sequence: TGTGCCTGGAGTGCTCCTCCGTCAACCGAGGGATATAATTCACCCCTCCACTTT.